The 13 T cell receptor beta chains presented below share a single source sample, sequenced in a study of blood T cells in healthy people across ages. Alongside a J-beta primer mix, a sample-barcoded 5' primer served in a second PCR lasting about 7 to 11 cycles. TCRdb itself ran the 5' RACE reads through MiXCR, one entry per CDR3 protein. Among about 1.4 million distinct CDR3 sequences listed, 59% were seen once. The sample comprised blood. These receptors were taken from a man younger than 35 in good health.

V usage is TRBV29-1 and J usage is TRBJ2-3, with TRBD1 identical over 8 bases. This CDR3 is 14 amino acids long. Germline trimming cut 6 bases from V and 6 bases from J; bases unmatched to any gene: 11. Germline assignment: CDR1 SQVTM and CDR2 ANQGSEA. CDR3 in amino acids: CSVAGQGVGDTQYF. CDR3 nucleotides: TGCAGCGTGGCTGGACAGGGAGTAGGGGATACGCAGTATTTT.

This clonotype turned up a few times. The chain links TRBV14 to TRBJ1-4; D remains ambiguous. V dropped 1 base and J dropped 0 bases, with 18 bases sitting between them. The CDR3 has 19 residues. Looked up from germline, CDR1 is SGHDN and CDR2 is FVKESK. This CDR3 reads CASSQGEVSFPATNEKLFF. The DNA of the CDR3 is TGTGCCAGCAGCCAAGGGGAGGTCAGCTTCCCTGCAACTAATGAAAAACTGTTTTTT.

This clonotype showed up just a few times. The rearrangement joins TRBV4-2 to TRBJ2-5; D call uncertain. Looked up from germline, CDR1 is LGHNA and CDR2 is YNFKEQ. The CDR3 is 14 residues long. Trimming left V 0 bases short and J 5 bases short, with 10 bases between. The CDR3 nucleotides are TGTGCCAGCAGCCAAGACGGGCGGCTGGAGACCCAGTACTTC. This codes for CASSQDGRLETQYF.

The chain links TRBV7-2 to TRBJ2-1; a possible D gene is TRBD2 (5 bases). V shed 0 bases and J shed 9 bases, with 9 bases lying between them. CDR3 length: 13 amino acids. Germline assignment: CDR1 SGHTA and CDR2 FQGNSA. The CDR3 DNA sequence: TGTGCCAGCAGCTTAGCGCCTAGCTCTGAGCAGTTCTTC. This codes for CASSLAPSSEQFF.

The sample holds one count of this clonotype. The chain recombines TRBV19 with TRBJ2-1, with D possibly TRBD1 on 5 matching bases. The tail of the sequence fits TRBJ2-7 better, so the J call may be wrong. The CDR3 extends over 15 amino acids. Per the germline V gene, CDR1 is LNHDA and CDR2 is SQIVND (reference sequence). CDR3 protein: CASKSTPDRNYEQYF. In DNA, the CDR3 is TGTGCCAGTAAATCGACCCCTGACAGAAACTACGAGCAGTACTTC.

The chain uses TRBV19 and TRBJ2-3, with D possibly TRBD1 on 6 matching bases. Germline V gene lookup returns CDR1 LNHDA and CDR2 SQIVND (reference sequence). The CDR3 loop spans 15 amino acids. Trimming pared 6 bases from V and 0 bases from J, leaving 13 bases between. CDR3 DNA sequence: TGTGCCAGTAGCCCGGGACAACCTAGCACAGATACGCAGTATTTT. As protein: CASSPGQPSTDTQYF.

This clonotype was seen many times. In DNA form, the CDR3 reads TGTGCCAGCAGCCCCGTCGGCGGGGCCTACGAGCAGTACTTC. It is translated as CASSPVGGAYEQYF. This chain links TRBV3-1 with TRBJ2-7; TRBD2 might be the D (6 bases). The CDR3 totals 14 residues. Germline CDR1 reads LGHDT; CDR2 reads YNNKEL (reference sequence). The V end lost 4 bases, the J end lost 2 bases, and 12 bases lay between the germline ends.

The V and J genes are TRBV20-1 and TRBJ2-7, with 8 bases aligning to TRBD1. Trimming at V came to 4 bases and at J to 2 bases, leaving 7 bases not matched to a gene. The CDR3 runs 14 residues. Germline V gene sequence: CDR1 DFQATT, CDR2 SNEGSKA (reference sequence). The CDR3 sequence is CSAKTGTGAYEQYF. Written as DNA, the CDR3 is TGCAGTGCTAAAACCGGGACAGGAGCCTACGAGCAGTACTTC.

This chain connects TRBV7-2 to TRBJ2-1, with TRBD2 matching over 11 bases. In germline, CDR1 is SGHTA, CDR2 FQGNSA. The J segment lost 5 bases and the V segment lost 4 bases, leaving 4 bases of the junction unmatched. This CDR3 spans 15 amino acids. The CDR3 region has the DNA TGTGCCAGCAGCTCGGGACTAGCGGTTAACAATGAGCAGTTCTTC. Its protein product is CASSSGLAVNNEQFF.

This clonotype was found once. The chain joins TRBV6-2 or TRBV6-3 to TRBJ2-5, with 7 nucleotides matching TRBD1. Gene TRBJ2-7 matches the end of the DNA better, so the J call may be wrong. The CDR3 runs to 19 residues. CDR1 MNHEY and CDR2 SVGEGT come from the germline V gene. This CDR3 reads CASRRSEQMYRGPFYEQYF. For the CDR3, the DNA is TGTGCCAGCCGAAGATCCGAACAAATGTACAGGGGACCGTTCTACGAGCAGTACTTC.

V usage is TRBV6-2 or TRBV6-3 and J usage is TRBJ1-2, with D perhaps matching TRBD1 (6 bases). V lost 9 bases, J lost 7 bases, and 18 bases lay in between. This CDR3 is built from 13 residues. The V gene's germline CDR1 is MNHEY and CDR2 SVGEGT. The CDR3 is CASRRSDSGGYTF. CDR3 coding DNA: TGTGCCAGTAGGCGGTCGGACAGCGGTGGCTACACCTTC.

This clonotype was detected ten times or more. The chain is built from TRBV4-2 and TRBJ2-1, with no clear D. Trimming stripped 3 bases from V and 12 bases from J, with 15 bases between. Per the germline V gene, CDR1 is LGHNA and CDR2 is YNFKEQ. The CDR3 spans 13 residues. CDR3 sequence reads: CASSHRQAPGQFF. The CDR3 DNA follows: TGTGCCAGCAGCCACCGGCAGGCCCCAGGGCAGTTCTTC.

This clonotype was detected many times. The genes are TRBV5-5 and TRBJ2-7, with a weak D call TRBD1 (6 bases). This CDR3 is 13 amino acids long. V was shortened by 0 bases and J by 3 bases, with 7 bases between the two germline ends. CDR1 and CDR2 (germline): SGHKS, YYEKEE (reference sequence). The CDR3 here is CASSLEGHYEQYF. CDR3 coding DNA: TGTGCCAGCAGCTTGGAGGGACACTACGAGCAGTACTTC.